This T cell receptor beta chain is from a study of cytomegalovirus exposure and HLA in healthy donors. Study observations and caveats: Per a prior analysis, the majority of TCR beta V segments were productive roughly 87% or roughly 30% of the time.

Comment on this clone: What it recognizes is unknown.

Primers included in the PCR were 60 Vbeta and 13 Jbeta primers. Assay: immunoSEQ multiplex PCR; the TCRdb copy retains only in-frame clones and omits some. This sample has about 76,000 clones, with around two thirds found just once. Trimming shortened V by 0 bases and J by 3 bases, and 6 bases separated the two germline ends. The CDR3 has 14 amino acids. From germline, CDR1 is SGDLS and CDR2 YYNGEE. Sequencing was done on a sample of PBMCs. This receptor was identified in a man aged 55 to 70 in good health and CMV-seropositive. This rearrangement joins TRBV9 to TRBJ2-2; unclear D gene. The CDR3: CASSVEPDTGELFF. CDR3 sequence (DNA): TGTGCCAGCAGCGTAGAGCCTGACACCGGGGAGCTGTTTTTT. Together with reference TRBV9 and TRBJ2-2, the CDR3 gives the full variable domain: DSGVTQTPKHLITATGQRVTLRCSPRSGDLSVYWYQQSLDQGLQFLIQYYNGEERAKGNILERFSAQQFPDLHSELNLSSLELGDSALYFCASSVEPDTGELFFGEGSRLTVL.